This T cell receptor (beta chain) derives from a study of metastatic and nonmetastatic thyroid tumors. This clone was seen ten or more times. The antigen is undetermined. Nobody among the patients had been given any treatment before thyroid surgery. With MiXCR, TCRdb reprocessed the PCR reads. This repertoire shows approximately 82,000 clones, around 12% found once; its top ten account for 7% to 9%. Study-wide points: The reported finding was significantly higher TCR beta diversity in malignant thyroid tumors relative to benign nodules, in blood and tumor.

The CDR3 length is 15 residues. Germline V gives CDR1 SGDLS, CDR2 YYNGEE. Germline trimming cut 0 bases from V and 4 bases from J; bases unmatched to any gene: 3. The J gene is TRBJ2-1, the V gene TRBV9; 8 bases agree with TRBD2. Sequencing was carried out using tumor tissue. The sequence was obtained from a female donor with papillary thyroid cancer or a benign thyroid nodule (not recorded which). Some clones in this sample may be carry-over from other donors' samples. CDR3 in DNA: TGTGCCAGCAGCGTAGCGGGAGGGCCTTACAATGAGCAGTTCTTC. It codes for CASSVAGGPYNEQFF.